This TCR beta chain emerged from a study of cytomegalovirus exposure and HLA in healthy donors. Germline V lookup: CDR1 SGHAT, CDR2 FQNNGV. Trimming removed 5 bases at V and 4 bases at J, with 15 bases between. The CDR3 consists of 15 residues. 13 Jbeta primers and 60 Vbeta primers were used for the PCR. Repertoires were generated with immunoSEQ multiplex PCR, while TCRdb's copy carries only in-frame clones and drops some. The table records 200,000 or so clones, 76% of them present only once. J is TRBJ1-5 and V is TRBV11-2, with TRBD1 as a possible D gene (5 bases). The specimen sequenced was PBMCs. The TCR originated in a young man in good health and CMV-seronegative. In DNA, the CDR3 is TGTGCCAGCAGCCCGAACCAGGGATGGAATCAGCCCCAGCATTTT. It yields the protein CASSPNQGWNQPQHF.